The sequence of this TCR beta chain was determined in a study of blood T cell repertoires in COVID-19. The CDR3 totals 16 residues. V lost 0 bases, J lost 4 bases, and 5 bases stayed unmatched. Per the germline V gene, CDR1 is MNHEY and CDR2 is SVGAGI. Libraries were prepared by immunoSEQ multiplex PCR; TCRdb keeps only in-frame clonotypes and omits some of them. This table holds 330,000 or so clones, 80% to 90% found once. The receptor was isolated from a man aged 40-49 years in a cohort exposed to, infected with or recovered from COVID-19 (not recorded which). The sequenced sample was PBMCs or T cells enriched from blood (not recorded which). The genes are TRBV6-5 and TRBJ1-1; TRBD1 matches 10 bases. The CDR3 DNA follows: TGTGCCAGCAGTTACTCGAGGACAGGGGGTTTCACTGAAGCTTTCTTT. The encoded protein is CASSYSRTGGFTEAFF.